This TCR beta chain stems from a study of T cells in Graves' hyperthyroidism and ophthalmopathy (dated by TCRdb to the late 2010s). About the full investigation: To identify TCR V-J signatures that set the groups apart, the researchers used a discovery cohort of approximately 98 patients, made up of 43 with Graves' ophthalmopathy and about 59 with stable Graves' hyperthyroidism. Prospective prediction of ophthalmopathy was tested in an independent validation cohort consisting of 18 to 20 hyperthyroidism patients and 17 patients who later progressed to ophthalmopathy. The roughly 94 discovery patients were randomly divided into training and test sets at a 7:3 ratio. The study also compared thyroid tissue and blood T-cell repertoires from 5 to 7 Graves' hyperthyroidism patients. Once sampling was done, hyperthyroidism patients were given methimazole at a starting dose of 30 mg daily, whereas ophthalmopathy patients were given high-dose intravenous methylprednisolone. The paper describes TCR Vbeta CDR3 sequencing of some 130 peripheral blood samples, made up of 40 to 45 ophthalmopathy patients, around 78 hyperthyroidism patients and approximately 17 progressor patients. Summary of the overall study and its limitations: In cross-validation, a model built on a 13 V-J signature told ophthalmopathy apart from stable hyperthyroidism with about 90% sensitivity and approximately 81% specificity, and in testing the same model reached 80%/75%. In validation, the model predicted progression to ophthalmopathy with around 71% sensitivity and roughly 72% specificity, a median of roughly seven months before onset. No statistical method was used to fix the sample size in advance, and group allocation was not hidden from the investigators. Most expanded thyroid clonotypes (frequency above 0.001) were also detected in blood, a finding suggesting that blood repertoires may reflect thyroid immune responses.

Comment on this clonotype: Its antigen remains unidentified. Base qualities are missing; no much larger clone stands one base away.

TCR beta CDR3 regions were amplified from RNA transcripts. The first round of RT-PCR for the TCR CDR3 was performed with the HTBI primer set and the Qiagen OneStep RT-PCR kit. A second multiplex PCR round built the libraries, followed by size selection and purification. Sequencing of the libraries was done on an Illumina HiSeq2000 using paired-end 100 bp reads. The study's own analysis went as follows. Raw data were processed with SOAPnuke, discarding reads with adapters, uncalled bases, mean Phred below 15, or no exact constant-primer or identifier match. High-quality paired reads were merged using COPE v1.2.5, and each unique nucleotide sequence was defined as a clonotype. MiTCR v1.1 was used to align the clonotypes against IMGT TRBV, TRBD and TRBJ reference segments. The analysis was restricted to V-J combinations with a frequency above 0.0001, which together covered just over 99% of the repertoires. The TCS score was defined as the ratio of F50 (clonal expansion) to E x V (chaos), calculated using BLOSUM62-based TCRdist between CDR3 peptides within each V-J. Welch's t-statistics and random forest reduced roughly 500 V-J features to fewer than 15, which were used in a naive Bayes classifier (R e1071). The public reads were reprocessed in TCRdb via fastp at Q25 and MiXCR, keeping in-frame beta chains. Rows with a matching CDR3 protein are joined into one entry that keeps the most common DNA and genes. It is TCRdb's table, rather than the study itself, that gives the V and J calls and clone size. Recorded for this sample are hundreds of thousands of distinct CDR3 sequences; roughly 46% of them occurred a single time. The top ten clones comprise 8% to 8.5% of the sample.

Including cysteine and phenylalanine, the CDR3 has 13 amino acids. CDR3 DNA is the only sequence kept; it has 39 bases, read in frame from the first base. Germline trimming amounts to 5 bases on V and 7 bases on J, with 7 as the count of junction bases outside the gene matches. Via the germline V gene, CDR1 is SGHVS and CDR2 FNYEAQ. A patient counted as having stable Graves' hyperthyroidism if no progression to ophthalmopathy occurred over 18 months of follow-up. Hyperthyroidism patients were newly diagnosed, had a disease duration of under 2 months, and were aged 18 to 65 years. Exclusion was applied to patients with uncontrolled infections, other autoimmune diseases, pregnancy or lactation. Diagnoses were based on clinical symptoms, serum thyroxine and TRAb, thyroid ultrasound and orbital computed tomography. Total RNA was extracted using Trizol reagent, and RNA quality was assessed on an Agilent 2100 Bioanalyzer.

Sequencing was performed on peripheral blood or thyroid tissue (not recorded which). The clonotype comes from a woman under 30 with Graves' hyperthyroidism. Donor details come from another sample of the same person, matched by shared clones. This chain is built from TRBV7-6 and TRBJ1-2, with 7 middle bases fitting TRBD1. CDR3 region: CASSLTGPPGYTF. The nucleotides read TGTGCCAGCAGCCTGACAGGGCCTCCTGGCTACACCTTC.